A single sample is the source of the 31 T cell receptor beta chains below, sequenced in a study of blood T cell repertoires in COVID-19. The protocol was immunoSEQ multiplex PCR, while the TCRdb copy is restricted to in-frame clones and leaves out a portion. The sample lists some 200,000 clones, 82% occurring once. Sequenced input: PBMCs or T cells enriched from blood (not recorded which). Receptors were obtained from a man between 35 and 55 years old who had recovered from COVID-19.

The chain carries TRBV12-5 and TRBJ1-3; possible D gene TRBD1, 5 bases. The V gene's germline CDR1 is LGHNT and CDR2 FRNRAP. The V and J ends lost 0 bases and 6 bases respectively, with 12 bases between them. CDR3 size: 15 residues. CDR3 loop: CASGLVMGPQNTIYF. The CDR3 bases are TGTGCTAGTGGTTTGGTAATGGGGCCTCAAAACACCATATATTTT.

This clone was detected only once. The rearrangement links TRBV3-1 (or the pseudogene TRBV3-2) to TRBJ1-3; unclear D gene. Germline lookup yields CDR1 LGHDT and CDR2 YNNKEL (reference sequence). The CDR3 spans 17 residues. Trimming took off 4 bases at V and 0 bases at J, with 16 bases between the two ends. This CDR3 reads CASSPSGAGTSGNTIYF. The CDR3 bases are TGTGCCAGCAGCCCCTCAGGAGCGGGTACCTCTGGAAACACCATATATTTT.

The chain recombines TRBV7-9 with TRBJ1-3; 8 bases map to TRBD1. The CDR3 contains 16 residues. Per germline, CDR1 SEHNR and CDR2 FQNEAQ (reference sequence). V lost 5 bases and J lost 3; bases outside the gene matches: 9. In DNA, the CDR3 is TGTGCCAGCAGCCCCTCCGGACAGGGTTATGGAAACACCATATATTTT. It translates to CASSPSGQGYGNTIYF. Together with reference TRBV7-9 and TRBJ1-3, the CDR3 gives the full variable domain: DTGVSQNPRHKITKRGQNVTFRCDPISEHNRLYWYRQTLGQGPEFLTYFQNEAQLEKSRLLSDRFSAERPKGSFSTLEIQRTEQGDSAMYLCASSPSGQGYGNTIYFGEGSWLTVV.

This chain joins TRBV5-6 and TRBJ2-1, with D possibly matching TRBD2 (6 bases). The germline gives CDR1 SGHDT, CDR2 YYEEEE. The CDR3 loop spans 17 amino acids. Trimming cost V 4 bases and J 1 base, with 18 bases left between them. The CDR3 region has the DNA TGTGCCAGCAGCCCGGAAACGGGACTCTCGTCCTACAATGAGCAGTTCTTC. Its translation is CASSPETGLSSYNEQFF.

The chain carries TRBV6-2 or TRBV6-3 and TRBJ1-2; D uncertain. Germline loops: CDR1 MNHEY, CDR2 SVGEGT. The CDR3 has 13 residues. V was trimmed by 2 bases and J by 2 bases, leaving 6 bases between them. The CDR3 DNA reads TGTGCCAGCAGTTACAGGGAGAACTATGGCTACACCTTC. It translates to CASSYRENYGYTF.

This chain uses TRBV12-3 or TRBV12-4 with TRBJ2-1, with a possible D match to TRBD2 (5 bases). The V gene lost 5 bases and the J gene lost 7 bases, with 6 bases spanning the gap. There are 11 residues in the CDR3. CDR3 region: CASSRRNEQFF. For the CDR3, the DNA is TGTGCCAGCAGTCGGAGGAATGAGCAGTTCTTC.

The chain uses TRBV6-2 or TRBV6-3 and TRBJ2-3, with 11 bases fitting TRBD2. Germline V CDR1 and CDR2: MNHEY, SVGEGT. V lost 5 bases and J lost 0; bases outside the gene matches: 13. This CDR3 is built from 19 residues. This CDR3 reads CASSHGLAGPLPSTDTQYF. The CDR3, as DNA: TGTGCCAGCAGTCACGGACTAGCGGGCCCGTTACCTAGCACAGATACGCAGTATTTT.

This clone was observed once. CDR3 in DNA: TGCGCCAGCAGCCCCGGACAGGTAGAGAATGAGCAGTTCTTC. This encodes CASSPGQVENEQFF. The chain combines TRBV5-1 with TRBJ2-1, with 7 bases fitting TRBD1. Germline loops: CDR1 SGHRS, CDR2 YFSETQ. The V and J ends lost 4 bases and 7 bases, in that order; junction bases with no gene match: 8. The CDR3 covers 14 residues.

This clone was seen only once. Germline and junction disagree at one end, which may indicate a read error. The chain couples TRBV10-3 to TRBJ2-3, with 9 bases aligning to TRBD2. The CDR3 is made up of 17 amino acids. Germline V gene lookup returns CDR1 ENHRY and CDR2 SYGVKD. CDR3 nucleotides: TGTGCCATCAATGAGGTAGCGGGAGAATGGGGCACAGATACGCAGTATTTT. Translated: CAINEVAGEWGTDTQYF.

The rearrangement links TRBV5-4 to TRBJ1-2, with TRBD1 matching over 12 bases. Germline values: CDR1 SGHNT, CDR2 YYREEE (reference sequence). This CDR3 has 16 amino acids. After removal of 10 bases from V and 1 base from J, the junction contained 11 bases not matched to a gene. The CDR3 region is CAVRAGQGADNYGYTF. CDR3 DNA sequence: TGTGCCGTCAGGGCGGGACAGGGGGCGGATAACTATGGCTACACCTTC.

This sequence joins TRBV11-2 and TRBJ2-5, with 11 bases aligning to TRBD2. The germline V gene has CDR1 SGHAT and CDR2 FQNNGV. V dropped 5 bases and J dropped 1; count of bases not matched to a gene: 12. This CDR3 has 18 residues. The CDR3, as DNA: TGTGCCAGCAGCCTTCAGGCGGGACTAGCGGCCGCCCAAGAGACCCAGTACTTC. It codes for CASSLQAGLAAAQETQYF.

The chain uses TRBV5-4 and TRBJ2-5; tentative D call: TRBD1 (5 bases). V was pared by 5 bases and J by 5 bases, with 13 bases between. CDR3 length: 13 residues. The V gene's germline CDR1 is SGHNT and CDR2 YYREEE (reference sequence). The CDR3 bases are TGTGCCAGCAGAGACAGCACCCGGGAGACCCAGTACTTC. The encoded protein is CASRDSTRETQYF.

The chain joins TRBV4-1 to TRBJ1-6, with D tentatively TRBD1 (6 bases). The CDR3 length is 15 residues. Per the germline V gene, CDR1 is MGHRA and CDR2 is YSYEKL. V gave up 0 bases and J gave up 9 bases, with 12 bases separating them. The chain's CDR3 is CASSQDPGARSPLHF. CDR3 bases: TGCGCCAGCAGCCAAGATCCAGGGGCGCGTTCACCCCTCCACTTT.

The rearrangement joins TRBV27 to TRBJ2-7, with TRBD2 identical over 12 bases. Germline V gives CDR1 MNHEY, CDR2 SMNVEV (reference sequence). V was clipped by 4 bases and J by 4 bases; unmatched bases: 5. CDR3 length: 15 residues. For the CDR3, the DNA is TGTGCCAGCAGTTATCGACTAGCGGGGGTATACGAGCAGTACTTC. Protein: CASSYRLAGVYEQYF.

In DNA form, the CDR3 reads TGTGCCAGCAGTCTAAGGTACCCGGAGAGCTCCTACAATGAGCAGTTCTTC. This gives the protein CASSLRYPESSYNEQFF. The chain joins TRBV11-2 to TRBJ2-1; D remains ambiguous. V lost 6 bases and J 0 bases, leaving 18 bases between the germline ends. CDR1 SGHAT and CDR2 FQNNGV come from the germline V gene. The CDR3 is 17 amino acids.

This chain's CDR3 is CASSQEAGLSPLHF. The DNA of the CDR3 is TGTGCCAGCAGCCAAGAGGCAGGGCTCTCACCCCTCCACTTT. V usage is TRBV3-1 (or the pseudogene TRBV3-2) and J usage is TRBJ1-6, with D perhaps TRBD1 (5 bases). V was cut by 0 bases and J by 10 bases, with 10 bases left in between. This CDR3 has 14 residues. Germline CDR1 reads LGHDT; CDR2 reads YNNKEL (reference sequence).

This clone turned up a few times. This sequence joins TRBV21-1 and TRBJ1-2. TRBV21-1 is a pseudogene locus. This CDR3 has 16 residues. The CDR3 region has the DNA TGTGCCAGCAGCCCCCATTTCCGGGATCGGGTATCAGGCTACACCTTC. It codes for CASSPHFRDRVSGYTF.

The rearrangement links TRBV5-1 to TRBJ2-1; TRBD2 aligns across 9 bases. The trim removed 4 bases at V and 8 bases at J, leaving 1 base unmatched. Per the germline V gene, CDR1 is SGHRS and CDR2 is YFSETQ. The length of the CDR3 is 12 residues. Here the CDR3 DNA reads TGCGCCAGCAGCCGGACTAGCGATGAGCAGTTCTTC. The encoded protein is CASSRTSDEQFF. Drawing the rest from reference TRBV5-1 and TRBJ2-1, the complete variable domain is KAGVTQTPRYLIKTRGQQVTLSCSPISGHRSVSWYQQTPGQGLQFLFEYFSETQRNKGNFPGRFSGRQFSNSRSEMNVSTLELGDSALYLCASSRTSDEQFFGPGTRLTVL.

This chain joins TRBV3-1 (or the pseudogene TRBV3-2) and TRBJ2-1; TRBD2 matches 7 bases. The CDR3 length is 16 residues. J gave up 5 bases and V 3 bases, and 10 bases lay outside the gene matches. Germline V gene sequence: CDR1 LGHDT, CDR2 YNNKEL (reference sequence). The CDR3 reads CASSQGPSGLDNEQFF. DNA for the CDR3: TGTGCCAGCAGCCAGGGGCCTAGCGGACTTGACAATGAGCAGTTCTTC.

This clone occurred once. V usage is TRBV28 and J usage is TRBJ2-3; TRBD2 aligns across 10 bases. Germline V gives CDR1 MDHEN, CDR2 SYDVKM. The CDR3 extends over 16 amino acids. The V and J ends lost 6 bases and 4 bases, in that order; junction bases with no gene match: 10. The CDR3 DNA reads as TGTGCCAGCAGCCCTGGACTAGCGGTTAGTTCAGATACGCAGTATTTT. This sequence encodes CASSPGLAVSSDTQYF.

The gene calls are TRBV6-5 and TRBJ1-2, with D perhaps TRBD1 (6 bases). Trimming left V 6 bases short and J 0 bases short, with 14 bases between. CDR1 is MNHEY and CDR2 is SVGAGI in the germline V gene. The CDR3 sequence is 15 residues long. The CDR3 loop is CASSPQGASNYGYTF. In nucleotides, the CDR3 is TGTGCCAGCAGCCCACAGGGAGCCTCTAACTATGGCTACACCTTC.

The V call is TRBV24-1, the J call TRBJ2-7; maybe TRBD1 (7 bases). This CDR3 spans 19 amino acids. Looked up from germline, CDR1 is KGHDR and CDR2 is SFDVKD. Trimming took 4 bases from V and 1 from J, leaving 25 bases between them. The CDR3 loop reads CATSDGGDSTTRGSYEQYF. As DNA, the CDR3 is TGTGCCACCAGTGACGGAGGGGACAGCACAACTCGCGGATCCTACGAGCAGTACTTC.

The chain is built from TRBV5-4 and TRBJ2-5, with 12 bases that match TRBD2. The CDR3 consists of 15 residues. Germline V gives CDR1 SGHNT, CDR2 YYREEE (reference sequence). After removal of 4 bases from V and 6 bases from J, the junction contained 7 bases not matched to a gene. CDR3 nucleotides: TGTGCCAGCAGCACTCCGACTAGCGGGAGTCAGACCCAGTACTTC. Its translation: CASSTPTSGSQTQYF.

The CDR3 DNA sequence: TGTGCCAGCAGCACTCAGGGGGCGGTAGACGAGCAGTACTTC. This gives the protein CASSTQGAVDEQYF. The genes are TRBV7-2 and TRBJ2-7, with TRBD1 matching 8 bases. This CDR3 is built from 14 residues. Germline V gene data show CDR1 as SGHTA and CDR2 as FQGNSA. The trim removed 5 bases at V and 5 bases at J, leaving 8 bases unmatched. The entire variable domain, with the rest obtained from reference TRBV7-2 and TRBJ2-7, is as follows: GAGVSQSPSNKVTEKGKDVELRCDPISGHTALYWYRQSLGQGLEFLIYFQGNSAPDKSGLPSDRFSAERTGGSVSTLTIQRTQQEDSAVYLCASSTQGAVDEQYFGPGTRLTVT.

The chain couples TRBV5-1 to TRBJ2-1, with D possibly TRBD1 on 5 matching bases. The CDR3 extends over 14 amino acids. V was pared by 3 bases and J by 1 base, with 8 bases between. The V gene's germline CDR1 is SGHRS and CDR2 YFSETQ. CDR3 in amino acids: CASSSQGSYNEQFF. CDR3 DNA sequence: TGCGCCAGCAGCTCGCAGGGTTCCTACAATGAGCAGTTCTTC.

The V call is TRBV15, the J call TRBJ2-7, with 7 bases matching TRBD1. The CDR3 contains 16 residues. CDR1 is LNHNV and CDR2 is YYDKDF in the germline V gene (reference sequence). V lost 3 bases and J lost 0; bases outside the gene matches: 8. This chain's CDR3 is CATSRYLTGSSYEQYF. DNA for the CDR3: TGTGCCACCAGCAGGTACTTGACAGGGAGCTCCTACGAGCAGTACTTC.

V is TRBV27 and J is TRBJ2-7; 9 bases match TRBD1. This CDR3 contains 15 residues. Per germline, CDR1 MNHEY and CDR2 SMNVEV (reference sequence). V was clipped by 0 bases and J by 7 bases; unmatched bases: 7. CDR3 coding DNA: TGTGCCAGCAGTTTATCTGGGACAGGGTGGTTAGAGCAGTACTTC. It encodes CASSLSGTGWLEQYF.

This chain uses TRBV2 with TRBJ2-2; TRBD2 aligns across 8 bases. This CDR3 contains 14 residues. Per the germline V gene, CDR1 is SNHLY and CDR2 is FYNNEI. J gave up 5 bases and V 3 bases, and 2 bases lay outside the gene matches. The CDR3 nucleotides read TGTGCCAGCAGTGATCCTAGCGGGACCGGGGAGCTGTTTTTT. Translation gives CASSDPSGTGELFF.

The chain has TRBV27 and TRBJ1-1, with 12 positions matching TRBD1. The CDR3 runs 15 residues. In germline, CDR1 is MNHEY, CDR2 SMNVEV (reference sequence). The V segment lost 2 bases and the J segment 5 bases; nucleotides outside the gene matches: 3. This CDR3 reads CASSLGDRGRTEAFF. Here the CDR3 DNA reads TGTGCCAGCAGTTTAGGGGACAGGGGGCGAACTGAAGCTTTCTTT.

Here the CDR3 DNA reads TGTGCCAGCAGCTTACTAGGCACAGATACGCAGTATTTT. Encoded protein: CASSLLGTDTQYF. V usage is TRBV7-9 and J usage is TRBJ2-3; D gene uncertain. V lost 2 bases to trimming and J lost 1 base, with 4 bases between them. The V gene's germline CDR1 is SEHNR and CDR2 FQNEAQ (reference sequence). CDR3 length: 13 amino acids.

J is TRBJ2-6 and V is TRBV27; TRBD2 might be the D (6 bases). CDR3 length equals 15 residues. Germline CDR1 reads MNHEY; CDR2 reads SMNVEV (reference sequence). V gave up 3 bases and J gave up 1 base, with 7 bases separating them. CDR3 residues: CASSFGGSGANVLTF. In DNA form, the CDR3 reads TGTGCCAGCAGTTTTGGAGGGTCTGGGGCCAACGTCCTGACTTTC.